Here is one T cell receptor (beta chain) with its context. With 5 bases clipped from V and 1 base from J, the junction kept 16 bases outside the gene matches. Germline-derived CDR1 and CDR2 are MNHEY and SMNVEV (reference sequence). CDR3 size: 18 residues. The entry originates in a study of blood T cell repertoires in COVID-19. Self-reported history from a screening survey and questionnaire set each donor's cohort. Data came from immunoSEQ multiplex PCR; TCRdb stores just in-frame clones and leaves some out. The table shows roughly 420,000 clones, with approximately 87% occurring only once. This clonotype originated in a woman aged 25 to 39 with acute COVID-19. Sequenced sample: PBMCs or T cells enriched from blood (not recorded which). This chain connects TRBV27 to TRBJ1-2, with TRBD1 matching over 7 bases. The DNA of the CDR3 is TGTGCCAGCAGTGAGAACAGGGGCTCCGCCCCCCATAACTATGGCTACACCTTC. It specifies CASSENRGSAPHNYGYTF.